What follows is one TCR beta chain and its context. This sample was included in a study of blood T cell repertoires in COVID-19. Background on the study: Acute and convalescent COVID-19 samples came from the United States, Italy and Spain.

Sequenced by immunoSEQ multiplex PCR; TCRdb stores in-frame clones only, minus some. In the table there are around 270,000 clones, roughly 89% of which are singletons. V was trimmed by 10 bases and J by 5 bases, leaving 18 bases between them. The CDR3 covers 13 residues. Germline-derived CDR1 and CDR2 are MDHEN and SYDVKM. The sequence was obtained from a woman between 35 and 50 years old who had recovered from COVID-19. The chain couples TRBV28 to TRBJ2-7, with no clear D. Sequencing used peripheral blood. The CDR3 spells CATTDSMINEQYF. The CDR3 DNA reads as TGTGCCACCACCGACTCTATGATTAACGAGCAGTACTTC.